This T cell receptor (beta chain) derives from a study of cytomegalovirus exposure and HLA in healthy donors. Study-level results: With later analysis, a missense DCLRE1C variant became linked to TCR beta V- and J-gene trimming. Researchers reported that a few CMV-associated chains were confirmed in vitro as CMV antigen-specific. TCR beta chains numbering about 160 were designated cytomegalovirus-associated.

As concerns this clone: Its specificity is unknown.

The primer mix had 60 Vbeta and 13 Jbeta primers. Some clones are missing from TCRdb's copy, which holds only in-frame ones; the method was immunoSEQ multiplex PCR. Of 190,000 or so clones in the sample, around four fifths were seen once. V gave up 4 bases and J gave up 2 bases, with 8 bases separating them. The V gene's germline CDR1 is ENHRY and CDR2 SYGVKD. The CDR3 covers 13 residues. The chain links TRBV10-3 to TRBJ2-5, with D possibly TRBD1 on 5 matching bases. This TCR was sampled from a woman between 45 and 65 years old in good health and CMV-seropositive. The specimen sequenced was PBMCs. The CDR3, as DNA: TGTGCCATCAGTGGACAGATGCAAGAGACCCAGTACTTC. Translated: CAISGQMQETQYF.